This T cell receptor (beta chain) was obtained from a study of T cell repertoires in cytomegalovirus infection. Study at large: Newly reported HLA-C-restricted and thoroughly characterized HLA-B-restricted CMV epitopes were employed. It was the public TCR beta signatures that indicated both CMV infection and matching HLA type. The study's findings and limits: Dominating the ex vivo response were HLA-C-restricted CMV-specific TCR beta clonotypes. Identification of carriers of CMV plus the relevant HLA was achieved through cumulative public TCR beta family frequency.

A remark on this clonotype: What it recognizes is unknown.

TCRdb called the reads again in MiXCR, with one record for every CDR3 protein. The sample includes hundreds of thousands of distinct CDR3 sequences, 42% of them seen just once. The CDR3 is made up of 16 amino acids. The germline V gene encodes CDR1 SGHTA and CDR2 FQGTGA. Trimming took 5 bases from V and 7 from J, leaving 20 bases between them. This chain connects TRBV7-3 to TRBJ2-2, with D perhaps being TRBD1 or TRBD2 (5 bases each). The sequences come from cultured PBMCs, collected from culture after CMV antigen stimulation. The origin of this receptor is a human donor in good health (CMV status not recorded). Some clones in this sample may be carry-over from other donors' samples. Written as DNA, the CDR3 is TGTGCCAGCAGCCCCCCCGGGACCTTAGACGGCGGGGAGCTGTTTTTT. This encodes CASSPPGTLDGGELFF.